One and the same sample provided the 22 T cell receptor beta chains below, sequenced in a study of post-analysis software for immune sequencing data. Carried by the TCR beta cDNA libraries were unique molecular identifiers. TCRdb called the PCR reads again in MiXCR, with one record for every CDR3 protein. Of fewer than 850,000 distinct CDR3 sequences listed, under 60% are singletons. Study-level results: Patients carried a handful of TRBV segments more frequently than controls did, and TRBV5-6, TRBV5-1 and TRBV20-1 were among them.

For these TCRs, the target antigens are not known. The sample consisted of blood. The receptors stem from a girl aged 10-17 years with multiple sclerosis.

There are a few counts of this clonotype. The chain combines TRBV10-2 with TRBJ2-1, with 13 bases matching TRBD2. CDR1 is WSHSY, CDR2 SAAADI, per germline. The length of the CDR3 is 14 residues. V shed 7 bases, J shed 10 bases, and the junction held 7 bases outside the gene matches. This chain's CDR3 is CASIGTSGATEQFF. DNA for the CDR3: TGCGCCAGCATCGGGACTAGCGGGGCCACAGAGCAGTTCTTC.

The rearrangement uses TRBV7-2 and TRBJ2-3; TRBD2 aligns across 8 bases. The germline CDR1 and CDR2 sequences are SGHTA and FQGNSA. With 1 base clipped from V and 6 bases from J, the junction kept 6 bases outside the gene matches. CDR3 size: 15 residues. CDR3: CASSLEGTSDDTQYF. The CDR3 DNA reads TGTGCCAGCAGCTTAGAGGGGACTAGTGACGATACGCAGTATTTT.

The rearrangement links TRBV7-3 to TRBJ2-1, with 10 bases identical to TRBD2. V lost 1 base and J lost 8; bases outside the gene matches: 8. The CDR3 extends over 16 amino acids. The V gene's germline CDR1 is SGHTA and CDR2 FQGTGA. CDR3 sequence (DNA): TGTGCCAGCAGCTTAAGGGGAGGACTAGCGGTCGATGAGCAGTTCTTC. Residues: CASSLRGGLAVDEQFF.

The chain carries TRBV12-3 or TRBV12-4 and TRBJ2-3; D remains ambiguous. The V end was cut by 5 bases, the J end by 1 base, with 13 bases between. The CDR3 runs to 15 residues. The CDR3 spells CASSLAPAGTDTQYF. The CDR3 bases are TGTGCCAGCAGTCTCGCGCCAGCTGGCACAGATACGCAGTATTTT.

V gene TRBV5-1 combines with J gene TRBJ2-5, with D unresolved. The CDR3 extends over 16 amino acids. V lost 6 bases, J lost 4 bases, and 22 bases lay in between. Germline CDR1 SGHRS, CDR2 YFSETQ. The CDR3 region has the DNA TGCGCCAGCACCCCTTTTGGGGTCAACCAAGGAGAGACCCAGTACTTC. As protein: CASTPFGVNQGETQYF.

A few counts support this clonotype. One end of the junction fails to match germline, which may point to a read error. V usage is TRBV12-3 or TRBV12-4 and J usage is TRBJ2-5, with D unclear. The DNA matches TRBJ2-7 better at its end, which makes the J call doubtful. There are 13 residues in the CDR3. As DNA, the CDR3 is TGTGCCAGCAGTTTAGTCGTCTCCTCCGAGCAGTACTTC. Amino acid sequence: CASSLVVSSEQYF.

In DNA, the CDR3 is TGTGCCAGCAGTGGCCGGGCAGGTCCTTACTATGGCTACACCTTC. Its translation is CASSGRAGPYYGYTF. J is TRBJ1-2 and V is TRBV25-1, with no clear D. Trimming stripped 4 bases from V and 3 bases from J, with 15 bases between. This CDR3 spans 15 amino acids. Germline lookup yields CDR1 MGHDK and CDR2 SYGVNS.

The chain's CDR3 is CATSRDTSGANVLTF. CDR3 nucleotide sequence: TGTGCCACCAGCAGAGACACCTCTGGGGCCAACGTCCTGACTTTC. V usage is TRBV15 and J usage is TRBJ2-6; D remains unclear. The CDR3 length is 15 residues. The ends were cut back, 0 bases at V and 0 bases at J, with 3 bases in the middle. CDR1 and CDR2 from the germline V gene are LNHNV and YYDKDF (reference sequence).

A note on this clonotype: One end of the junction fails to match germline, which may point to a read error. This chain links TRBV12-3 or TRBV12-4 with TRBJ1-6, with D perhaps matching TRBD1 (6 bases). The CDR3 spans 16 residues. The CDR3 region is CASSFPSDRFASPPHF. The CDR3, as DNA: TGTGCCAGCAGTTTCCCCAGCGACAGGTTCGCCTCACCCCCCCACTTT.

This CDR3 is CASSPISPGELFF. CDR3 DNA sequence: TGTGCCAGCAGCCCAATTAGTCCCGGGGAGCTGTTTTTT. The chain joins TRBV7-2 to TRBJ2-2; D call uncertain. Germline CDR1 and CDR2: SGHTA and FQGNSA. V was trimmed by 5 bases and J by 6 bases, leaving 10 bases between them. The CDR3 covers 13 residues.

V usage is TRBV6-2 or TRBV6-3 and J usage is TRBJ2-7, with 8 bases fitting TRBD2. CDR1 is MNHEY, CDR2 SVGEGT, per germline. The junction had 9 bases not matched to a gene; V was cut back by 4 bases and J by 1 base. The CDR3 runs to 16 residues. CDR3 bases: TGTGCCAGCAGTTTAGACCCTAGCGGGTCTTCCTACGAGCAGTACTTC. It codes for CASSLDPSGSSYEQYF.

As concerns this clonotype: Mismatch with germline at one junction end may stem from a read error. The chain couples TRBV12-3 or TRBV12-4 to TRBJ2-4; tentatively, D is TRBD1 (6 bases). The J call could be wrong; TRBJ2-7 is a better fit for the DNA end. This CDR3 contains 12 residues. The DNA of the CDR3 is TGTACCAGCAGTCCCAGGGGTTTCGAGCAGTACTTC. Protein product: CTSSPRGFEQYF.

The V call is TRBV6-6, the J call TRBJ1-2; no clear D. This CDR3 region has 14 residues. The germline CDR1 and CDR2 sequences are MNHNY and SVGAGI (reference sequence). Trimming took 5 bases from V and 1 from J, leaving 11 bases between them. The CDR3 reads CASSPERGNYGYTF. In DNA form, the CDR3 reads TGTGCCAGCAGTCCGGAGCGGGGTAACTATGGCTACACCTTC.

The chain combines TRBV11-3 with TRBJ2-1; unclear D gene. Germline-derived CDR1 and CDR2 are SGHNT and YENEEA. The CDR3 totals 15 residues. Trimming took off 2 bases at V and 0 bases at J, with 8 bases between the two ends. This CDR3 reads CASSLNPSSYNEQFF. The CDR3 DNA follows: TGTGCCAGCAGCTTAAATCCAAGCTCCTACAATGAGCAGTTCTTC.

The chain couples TRBV29-1 to TRBJ2-3; D is possibly TRBD2 (5 bases). The CDR3 has 16 residues. Between the trimmed V and J ends, which lost 7 bases and 2 bases, there was a span of 22 bases. CDR1 and CDR2 from the germline V gene are SQVTM and ANQGSEA. The chain's CDR3 is CSAVRGEPPITDTQYF. In nucleotides, the CDR3 is TGCAGCGCGGTTCGGGGAGAGCCCCCGATCACAGATACGCAGTATTTT.

The chain combines TRBV14 with TRBJ2-3, with unresolved D. CDR1 is SGHDN and CDR2 is FVKESK in the germline V gene. CDR3 length equals 13 residues. The germline V and J ends were trimmed by 3 bases and 4 bases, with 8 bases remaining between them. CDR3 amino acids: CASSHGWADTQYF. CDR3 DNA: TGTGCCAGCAGCCATGGGTGGGCAGATACGCAGTATTTT.

The chain carries TRBV7-9 and TRBJ2-3; TRBD1 agrees at 7 bases. Germline assignment: CDR1 SEHNR and CDR2 FQNEAQ (reference sequence). The CDR3 is made up of 13 amino acids. The trim removed 5 bases at V and 6 bases at J, leaving 5 bases unmatched. This CDR3 is CASSREQGDTQYF. The DNA of the CDR3 is TGTGCCAGCAGCCGAGAACAGGGGGATACGCAGTATTTT.

The chain links TRBV27 to TRBJ1-1; 7 bases match TRBD1. The length of the CDR3 is 16 residues. V lost 0 bases and J lost 1; bases outside the gene matches: 5. CDR1 and CDR2 from the germline V gene are MNHEY and SMNVEV (reference sequence). CDR3 DNA: TGTGCCAGCAGTTTATCGGGAACAGGGGCGAACACTGAAGCTTTCTTT. It translates to CASSLSGTGANTEAFF.

V is TRBV29-1 and J is TRBJ1-1, with a weak D call TRBD1 (6 bases). Germline values: CDR1 SQVTM, CDR2 ANQGSEA. The V gene lost 1 base and the J gene lost 4 bases, with 13 bases spanning the gap. CDR3 length: 14 residues. The CDR3 loop is CSVEGVTGITEAFF. In DNA form, the CDR3 reads TGCAGCGTTGAAGGGGTTACAGGGATCACTGAAGCTTTCTTT.

CDR3: CASSTRSHDTQYF. The DNA for the CDR3 is TGTGCCAGCAGCACCCGTAGCCACGATACGCAGTATTTT. The chain uses TRBV7-2 and TRBJ2-3; D uncertain. Between the trimmed V and J ends, which lost 5 bases and 6 bases, there was a span of 12 bases. Looked up from germline, CDR1 is SGHTA and CDR2 is FQGNSA. There are 13 residues in the CDR3.

This clonotype was observed a few times. This rearrangement joins TRBV6-5 to TRBJ1-2; TRBD1 aligns across 10 bases. The germline V gene encodes CDR1 MNHEY and CDR2 SVGAGI. The CDR3 has 16 residues. V shed 0 bases and J 6 bases; nucleotides not matched to a gene: 7. CDR3 loop: CASSYSSGTGADGYTF. The CDR3 nucleotides read TGTGCCAGCAGTTACTCCTCCGGGACAGGGGCTGATGGCTACACCTTC.

The chain has TRBV25-1 and TRBJ2-1, with 10 bases identical to TRBD1. The CDR3 spans 15 residues. CDR1 MGHDK and CDR2 SYGVNS come from the germline V gene. V lost 3 bases to trimming and J lost 4 bases; unmatched junction nucleotides: 3. CDR3: CASSDDRGLYNEQFF. The CDR3 DNA follows: TGTGCCAGCAGTGACGACAGGGGGCTGTACAATGAGCAGTTCTTC.